These 20 T cell receptor beta chains were sequenced from one sample in a study of CD8+ T cells in alopecia areata. Following RNA extraction, reverse transcription yielded cDNA that acted as the sequencing template. TCRdb's copy holds only in-frame clones and misses some; the assay was immunoSEQ multiplex PCR. The table has 220,000 or so clones, 57% seen once. The sequenced sample was CD4+ T cells sorted from blood, obtained at week 0. The receptors originated from a human donor with alopecia areata.

The chain has TRBV5-1 and TRBJ2-5, with 7 bases matching TRBD1. This CDR3 contains 14 residues. V shed 0 bases and J 3 bases; nucleotides not matched to a gene: 2. The germline V gene encodes CDR1 SGHRS and CDR2 YFSETQ. The CDR3 DNA follows: TGCGCCAGCAGCTTGGGTGACAGGGAAGAGACCCAGTACTTC. Residues: CASSLGDREETQYF.

The CDR3 DNA sequence: TGTGCCAGCAGCCTATTGGGACAGACTAAGACTGAAGCTTTCTTT. Amino acid sequence: CASSLLGQTKTEAFF. The chain combines TRBV11-1 with TRBJ1-1, with TRBD1 identical over 7 bases. CDR3 length: 15 residues. V lost 5 bases and J lost 5; bases outside the gene matches: 11. Germline V gene sequence: CDR1 SGHAT, CDR2 FQDESV (reference sequence).

This clone was seen more than once but under ten times. The V call is TRBV5-1, the J call TRBJ1-6, with 7 bases lining up with TRBD1. CDR1 and CDR2 from the germline V gene are SGHRS and YFSETQ. J was trimmed by 9 bases and V by 4 bases; bases with no gene match: 10. The CDR3 has 15 residues. DNA for the CDR3: TGCGCCAGCAGCCCTTCGACAGGGAAGGGTTCACCCCTCCACTTT. This gives the protein CASSPSTGKGSPLHF. Complete variable domain (other parts from reference TRBV5-1 and TRBJ1-6): KAGVTQTPRYLIKTRGQQVTLSCSPISGHRSVSWYQQTPGQGLQFLFEYFSETQRNKGNFPGRFSGRQFSNSRSEMNVSTLELGDSALYLCASSPSTGKGSPLHFGNGTRLTVT.

The chain uses TRBV29-1 and TRBJ2-7, with D possibly matching TRBD2 (6 bases). Trimming removed 5 bases at V and 2 bases at J, with 13 bases between. This CDR3 is 13 amino acids long. The V gene's germline CDR1 is SQVTM and CDR2 ANQGSEA. The CDR3 loop is CSVRGTLTYEQYF. The CDR3 DNA is TGCAGCGTTCGCGGGACGCTTACCTACGAGCAGTACTTC.

The chain recombines TRBV7-9 with TRBJ2-5; perhaps TRBD1 as D (6 bases). Trimming pared 3 bases from V and 5 bases from J, leaving 13 bases between. The CDR3 extends over 14 amino acids. The germline CDR1 and CDR2 sequences are SEHNR and FQNEAQ (reference sequence). The CDR3 is CASSLSTGRETQYF. In DNA, the CDR3 is TGTGCCAGCAGCTTGTCGACAGGTCGGGAGACCCAGTACTTC.

This chain joins TRBV27 and TRBJ2-5, with D unclear. Germline V lookup: CDR1 MNHEY, CDR2 SMNVEV (reference sequence). CDR3 length: 16 amino acids. V shed 5 bases and J shed 2 bases, with 18 bases lying between them. The CDR3 DNA follows: TGTGCCAGCAGTCTCCGAGCAGGAACCTTTCAAGAGACCCAGTACTTC. Translation: CASSLRAGTFQETQYF.

The chain combines TRBV7-2 with TRBJ2-7; D is unresolved. The germline V and J ends were trimmed by 4 bases and 4 bases, with 11 bases remaining between them. Germline V gives CDR1 SGHTA, CDR2 FQGNSA. The CDR3 runs to 13 residues. CDR3 sequence reads: CASSSPFLYEQYF. The CDR3 region has the DNA TGTGCCAGCAGCTCCCCATTTTTGTACGAGCAGTACTTC.

This clone was seen only a few times. The chain carries TRBV7-9 and TRBJ2-6; D gene ambiguous. With 2 bases removed from V and 10 bases from J, the gap between germline ends came to 9 bases. This CDR3 is built from 13 residues. The germline gives CDR1 SEHNR, CDR2 FQNEAQ (reference sequence). The chain's CDR3 is CASSLRLGNVLTF. CDR3 sequence (DNA): TGTGCCAGCAGCTTACGATTAGGGAACGTCCTGACTTTC.

This chain connects TRBV4-1 to TRBJ2-5; 14 positions agree with TRBD2. Germline V gene data show CDR1 as MGHRA and CDR2 as YSYEKL. After removal of 4 bases from V and 5 bases from J, the junction contained 12 bases not matched to a gene. This CDR3 is built from 18 residues. CDR3 DNA: TGCGCCAGCAGCCCCCCCCGACTAGCGGGAGGGGGGGGCGAGACCCAGTACTTC. It specifies CASSPPRLAGGGGETQYF.

The chain recombines TRBV6-1 with TRBJ2-3, with D possibly matching TRBD2 (6 bases). Germline V gene data show CDR1 as MNHNS and CDR2 as SASEGT. The CDR3 contains 14 residues. Trimming removed 6 bases at V and 2 bases at J, with 12 bases between. The CDR3 nucleotides are TGTGCCAGCAGAGGAGGGAGTCCCACAGATACGCAGTATTTT. Amino acids: CASRGGSPTDTQYF.

This clone was found a few times. This chain connects TRBV5-1 to TRBJ2-3, with TRBD1 matching 7 bases. CDR1 and CDR2 from the germline V gene are SGHRS and YFSETQ. This CDR3 region has 13 residues. Trimming took 6 bases from V and 5 from J; bases not matched to a gene: 6. The DNA of the CDR3 is TGCGCCAGCACCTCCACAGGGGAAGATACGCAGTATTTT. Protein product: CASTSTGEDTQYF.

The rearrangement joins TRBV29-1 to TRBJ2-3; tentative D call: TRBD1 (6 bases). V was clipped by 6 bases and J by 10 bases, with 17 bases between them. This CDR3 contains 12 residues. CDR1 is SQVTM and CDR2 is ANQGSEA in the germline V gene. CDR3 residues: CSVARTEWSQYF. In DNA, the CDR3 is TGCAGCGTAGCCCGGACAGAATGGTCGCAGTATTTT.

This clone was picked up a small number of times. The CDR3 DNA follows: TGTGCCAGCAGTTTACCCACAGGGTCGGGTGAAAAACTGTTTTTT. Protein: CASSLPTGSGEKLFF. The chain has TRBV28 and TRBJ1-4; tentatively, D is TRBD1 (6 bases). Germline V gives CDR1 MDHEN, CDR2 SYDVKM. V was cut by 2 bases and J by 7 bases, with 14 bases left in between. The CDR3 contains 15 residues.

Notes on this clone: The germline gene is not matched at one end of the junction; a read error may be the cause. The genes are TRBV7-7 and TRBJ2-5; no clear D gene. CDR1 and CDR2 (germline): SSHAT, FNYEAQ (reference sequence). CDR3 length: 13 amino acids. The CDR3 loop is CASSLVGEETQYF. The CDR3 DNA follows: TGTGCTAGCAGCTTAGTCGGCGAAGAGACCCAGTACTTC.

This clone has just a few counts. V and J are TRBV30 and TRBJ2-7; D is possibly TRBD2 (6 bases). The CDR3 covers 13 residues. Germline V gene data show CDR1 as GTSNPN and CDR2 as SVGIG (reference sequence). The germline V and J ends were trimmed by 1 base and 2 bases, with 9 bases remaining between them. The CDR3: CAWSAGVPYEQYF. The CDR3 DNA sequence: TGTGCCTGGAGTGCGGGAGTACCCTACGAGCAGTACTTC.

The chain has TRBV5-1 and TRBJ1-2; D possibly corresponds to TRBD1 (5 bases). In germline, CDR1 is SGHRS, CDR2 YFSETQ. Trimming took off 0 bases at V and 5 bases at J, with 11 bases between the two ends. The CDR3 length is 14 residues. CDR3 amino acids: CASSLVGREYGYTF. The CDR3 nucleotides read TGCGCCAGCAGCTTGGTAGGCAGGGAGTATGGCTACACCTTC.

The chain has TRBV5-1 and TRBJ2-3; D is undetermined. This CDR3 spans 15 amino acids. V was shortened by 0 bases and J by 4 bases, with 12 bases between the two germline ends. Germline-derived CDR1 and CDR2 are SGHRS and YFSETQ. The CDR3 loop reads CASSLALLDADTQYF. The CDR3 coding sequence is TGCGCCAGCAGCTTGGCCCTCTTGGACGCAGATACGCAGTATTTT.

V usage is TRBV9 and J usage is TRBJ2-2; tentative D call: TRBD2 (6 bases). Trimming pared 0 bases from V and 7 bases from J, leaving 7 bases between. The CDR3 runs to 13 residues. Germline values: CDR1 SGDLS, CDR2 YYNGEE. CDR3 coding DNA: TGTGCCAGCAGCGTAGATAGCGGCGGGGAGCTGTTTTTT. Protein product: CASSVDSGGELFF.

The chain employs TRBV29-1 and TRBJ2-7; tentative D call: TRBD1 (5 bases). Per germline, CDR1 SQVTM and CDR2 ANQGSEA. V lost 5 bases and J lost 4, with 15 bases in between. The CDR3 covers 13 residues. CDR3 nucleotide sequence: TGCAGCGTTAGGGCCGACAGTTCATACGAGCAGTACTTC. The encoded protein is CSVRADSSYEQYF.

The gene calls are TRBV2 and TRBJ2-5; a weak D match, TRBD2 (6 bases). Between the trimmed V and J ends, which lost 0 bases and 2 bases, there was a span of 16 bases. The V gene's germline CDR1 is SNHLY and CDR2 FYNNEI. CDR3 length equals 17 residues. CDR3 residues: CASSEAKGSGGQETQYF. CDR3 in DNA: TGTGCCAGCAGTGAAGCGAAAGGTTCCGGAGGGCAAGAGACCCAGTACTTC.